This TCR beta chain derives from a study of early T cells in non-severe SARS-CoV-2 infection. This clonotype came up a few times. The germline CDR1 and CDR2 sequences are SGHRS and YFSETQ. This CDR3 is 13 amino acids long. V lost 3 bases and J 6 bases, leaving 7 bases between the germline ends. TCRdb re-called the 5' RACE reads with MiXCR, one entry per CDR3 protein. The data hold roughly 34,000 distinct CDR3 sequences, with 7.1% observed a single time. This receptor was identified in an adult who was a healthcare worker with PCR-confirmed SARS-CoV-2 infection or an uninfected control (not recorded which). The source material was whole blood, sampled at baseline. This chain links TRBV5-1 with TRBJ1-6, with no clear D. This CDR3 reads CASSSDLNSPLHF. DNA for the CDR3: TGCGCCAGCAGCTCGGACCTTAATTCACCCCTCCACTTT.